This T cell receptor beta chain was found in a study of long-term antiretroviral therapy in people with HIV. Overall study results and limits: Researchers lacked any data on ART adherence, viral resistance or therapy changes. Whereas controls had wider CDR3 length ranges, HIV repertoires had narrower ones.

The libraries were made with immunoSEQ v3.0 at survey level. Produced via immunoSEQ multiplex PCR; TCRdb's table is partial and in-frame only. The sample lists roughly 15,000 clones, around 80% occurring once. As regards this clone: Its antigen is not identified.

CDR3 length equals 14 residues. Per the germline V gene, CDR1 is SGHNT and CDR2 is YYREEE (reference sequence). The germline V and J ends were trimmed by 5 bases and 5 bases, with 16 bases remaining between them. This chain links TRBV5-4 with TRBJ1-1; D unresolved. The receptor's source is a man between 40 and 49 years old with HIV. Sequenced here: unsorted PBMCs, sampled 3.1 years after starting antiretroviral therapy. CDR3 loop: CASSLSSQGTEAFF. Here the CDR3 DNA reads TGTGCCAGCAGTTTGTCAAGTCAAGGGACTGAAGCTTTCTTT.